One and the same sample provided the 21 T cell receptor beta chains below, sequenced in a study of identical twins. TCRdb independently ran MiXCR on the 5' RACE reads; one entry per CDR3 protein. This repertoire shows 600,000 to 700,000 distinct CDR3 sequences, 21% found once; its top ten account for about 4.5%. This sample also appeared in a second study, on T cells expressing NK-cell markers.

The specimen was PBMCs. The receptors were gathered from a woman aged 18-29 years in good health.

This clonotype was observed many times. The chain uses TRBV12-3 or TRBV12-4 and TRBJ2-1; TRBD2 matches 10 bases. After removal of 7 bases from V and 5 bases from J, the junction contained 11 bases not matched to a gene. The CDR3 is 16 amino acids. The CDR3 DNA sequence: TGTGCCAGCAATGATCTAAGCGGGGGGGAAAACAATGAGCAGTTCTTC. Translated, it gives CASNDLSGGENNEQFF.

This clonotype showed up just a few times. This chain joins TRBV20-1 and TRBJ1-1; no clear D gene. Germline V gene data show CDR1 as DFQATT and CDR2 as SNEGSKA (reference sequence). The CDR3 is 12 residues long. V was clipped by 1 base and J by 5 bases, with 8 bases between them. The CDR3 nucleotides read TGCAGTGCTAGAGGGGATGATACTGAAGCTTTCTTT. Translated, it gives CSARGDDTEAFF.

This clonotype was seen many times. CDR3 loop: CASSPGTGSEGYTF. CDR3 DNA sequence: TGCGCCAGCAGCCCCGGGACAGGGTCCGAGGGCTACACCTTC. The chain is built from TRBV5-1 and TRBJ1-2, with TRBD1 identical over 9 bases. Unmatched junction bases numbered 9, after V lost 4 bases and J lost 8 bases. Germline loops: CDR1 SGHRS, CDR2 YFSETQ. The CDR3 consists of 14 residues.

The CDR3 sequence is CASGGPDTQYF. Written as DNA, the CDR3 is TGTGCGAGTGGGGGGCCAGATACGCAGTATTTT. The chain combines TRBV12-3 or TRBV12-4 with TRBJ2-3; D might be TRBD1 or TRBD2, each matching 6 bases. The CDR3 length is 11 residues.

Only a few counts were recorded for this clonotype. This chain uses TRBV6-5 with TRBJ2-3, with 9 bases that match TRBD2. The germline gives CDR1 MNHEY, CDR2 SVGAGI. The V and J ends lost 0 bases and 4 bases, in that order; junction bases with no gene match: 11. The CDR3 has 18 residues. The CDR3 sequence is CASSYSGWVAGVPDTQYF. CDR3 sequence (DNA): TGTGCCAGCAGTTACTCCGGTTGGGTAGCGGGGGTTCCAGATACGCAGTATTTT.

The chain uses TRBV12-3 or TRBV12-4 and TRBJ1-4; D ambiguous. CDR3 size: 11 residues. Trimming took off 1 base at V and 14 bases at J, with 8 bases between the two ends. CDR3 protein: CASSLGLGLFF. Written as DNA, the CDR3 is TGTGCCAGCAGTTTAGGTCTGGGCCTGTTTTTT.

The chain couples TRBV20-1 to TRBJ2-7; 11 positions match TRBD2. Germline-derived CDR1 and CDR2 are DFQATT and SNEGSKA (reference sequence). The CDR3 has 13 residues. V was pared by 8 bases and J by 1 base, with 4 bases of the junction left unmatched. This CDR3 reads CSTGTSGSYEQYF. For the CDR3, the DNA is TGCAGTACCGGGACTAGCGGTTCCTACGAGCAGTACTTC.

This clonotype was seen repeatedly, ten times or more. The CDR3 DNA reads TGCAGTGCTAGCCCGCCAGGGGACCTCTATGAGCAGTTCTTC. It yields the protein CSASPPGDLYEQFF. The chain couples TRBV20-1 to TRBJ2-1, with D possibly being TRBD1 (6 bases). The CDR3 loop spans 14 amino acids. The germline V gene encodes CDR1 DFQATT and CDR2 SNEGSKA (reference sequence). V was cut by 3 bases and J by 8 bases, with 17 bases left in between.

The gene calls are TRBV9 and TRBJ2-7; the D gene is possibly TRBD2 (6 bases). This CDR3 has 14 residues. Germline assignment: CDR1 SGDLS and CDR2 YYNGEE. The V end was cut by 6 bases, the J end by 0 bases, with 13 bases between. The CDR3 here is CASIPQGGSYEQYF. CDR3 DNA sequence: TGTGCCAGCATTCCTCAGGGAGGCTCCTACGAGCAGTACTTC.

This clonotype was detected ten times or more. The chain has TRBV12-3 or TRBV12-4 and TRBJ2-3; 9 nucleotides agree with TRBD2. Trimming removed 1 base from V and 2 bases from J; junction bases left unmatched: 1. This CDR3 is 15 amino acids long. The CDR3 nucleotides read TGTGCCAGCAGTTTAGTAGCGGGAGTCACAGATACGCAGTATTTT. Translation gives CASSLVAGVTDTQYF.

This clonotype has more than one count but fewer than ten. The chain uses TRBV12-3 or TRBV12-4 and TRBJ2-7; 9 nucleotides align to TRBD1. This CDR3 has 12 residues. The trim removed 8 bases at V and 4 bases at J, leaving 3 bases unmatched. CDR3 bases: TGTGCCAGCGGGGACAGGGTTTACGAGCAGTACTTC. Protein: CASGDRVYEQYF.

The chain has TRBV12-3 or TRBV12-4 and TRBJ1-1; no clear D. V lost 2 bases to trimming and J lost 3 bases, with 4 bases between them. The CDR3 extends over 12 amino acids. The CDR3 nucleotides read TGTGCCAGCAGTTTATTCTACACTGAAGCTTTCTTT. Its protein product is CASSLFYTEAFF.

The chain links TRBV6-1 to TRBJ2-2; the D call may be TRBD1 or TRBD2 (5 bases each). This CDR3 has 16 amino acids. Germline V gene sequence: CDR1 MNHNS, CDR2 SASEGT. V lost 6 bases to trimming and J lost 3 bases, with 17 bases between them. CDR3 coding DNA: TGTGCCAGCAGCCACGAGGGGCCCGGACACACCGGGGAGCTGTTTTTT. As protein: CASSHEGPGHTGELFF.

This sequence joins TRBV29-1 and TRBJ2-5; D unresolved. This CDR3 comprises 11 residues. Germline V gene sequence: CDR1 SQVTM, CDR2 ANQGSEA. Trimming stripped 5 bases from V and 2 bases from J, with 6 bases between. CDR3 residues: CSVRQQETQYF. CDR3 DNA: TGCAGCGTTCGGCAGCAAGAGACCCAGTACTTC.

The chain couples TRBV5-1 to TRBJ2-5; 10 nucleotides agree with TRBD2. The CDR3 totals 15 residues. The germline V gene has CDR1 SGHRS and CDR2 YFSETQ. V lost 6 bases and J lost 2; bases outside the gene matches: 7. In DNA form, the CDR3 reads TGCGCCAGCACCGAGCGGGGGGGCCGGCAAGAGACCCAGTACTTC. This translates into CASTERGGRQETQYF.

This clonotype was recorded once. This rearrangement joins TRBV7-2 to TRBJ2-3; 7 nucleotides agree with TRBD2. Unmatched junction bases numbered 7, after V lost 4 bases and J lost 9 bases. This CDR3 spans 13 amino acids. Germline values: CDR1 SGHTA, CDR2 FQGNSA. The CDR3 region is CASSSPAGTTQYF. CDR3 nucleotide sequence: TGTGCCAGCAGCTCGCCAGCGGGAACGACGCAGTATTTT.

V usage is TRBV10-3 and J usage is TRBJ1-2, with D unresolved. The length of the CDR3 is 12 residues. V lost 0 bases to trimming and J lost 4 bases, with 3 bases between them. CDR1 and CDR2 (germline): ENHRY, SYGVKD. The CDR3 protein is CAISESIYGYTF. The CDR3 DNA reads TGTGCCATCAGTGAGTCGATCTATGGCTACACCTTC.

This sequence joins TRBV10-1 and TRBJ2-2; D call uncertain. The CDR3 runs to 12 residues. Germline CDR1 reads WNHNN; CDR2 reads SYGVQD (reference sequence). V was shortened by 2 bases and J by 7 bases, with 5 bases between the two germline ends. The CDR3 region is CASSERVGELFF. CDR3 sequence (DNA): TGCGCCAGCAGTGAGCGGGTCGGGGAGCTGTTTTTT.

Only a few counts were recorded for this clonotype. J is TRBJ2-7 and V is TRBV6-5; the match to TRBD1 covers 9 bases. Trimming took 4 bases from V and 6 from J; bases not matched to a gene: 10. The CDR3 has 15 amino acids. The germline CDR1 and CDR2 sequences are MNHEY and SVGAGI. DNA for the CDR3: TGTGCCAGCAGTTCCACCTTGGGACAGGGCGGCGAGCAGTACTTC. As protein: CASSSTLGQGGEQYF.

In this sample, this clonotype turned up a few times. The rearrangement uses TRBV12-3 or TRBV12-4 and TRBJ2-7, with 9 bases fitting TRBD1. The CDR3 is 15 residues long. With 3 bases clipped from V and 6 bases from J, the junction kept 9 bases outside the gene matches. As DNA, the CDR3 is TGTGCCAGCAGTTTGGGACAGGGCAGTCTAGGCGAGCAGTACTTC. Translating it yields CASSLGQGSLGEQYF.

A few counts support this clonotype. This chain links TRBV20-1 with TRBJ2-7; possible D gene TRBD1, 5 bases. Germline V gene data show CDR1 as DFQATT and CDR2 as SNEGSKA (reference sequence). V lost 6 bases and J lost 2, with 11 bases in between. The length of the CDR3 is 12 residues. The CDR3 nucleotides are TGCAGTGCCGCCTCAGGGCCCTACGAGCAGTACTTC. Its translation is CSAASGPYEQYF.